This entry describes one TCR beta chain. The source of the sample is a study of blood T cell repertoires in COVID-19. Study context: Acute and convalescent COVID-19 samples came from the United States, Italy and Spain. PBMCs, B-cell-depleted T cells, or T cells provided the cDNA or gDNA that made up the material.

V shed 8 bases, J shed 1 base, and the junction held 6 bases outside the gene matches. CDR1 is LNHDA and CDR2 is SQIVND in the germline V gene (reference sequence). CDR3 length: 14 residues. Methods used by the authors: From reference gene primer amplification, estimates of nucleated cell counts were derived. Libraries were prepared by immunoSEQ multiplex PCR; TCRdb keeps only in-frame clonotypes and omits some of them. The V and J calls and the clone size are those of that table, but D and trimming were determined from the DNA. The sample has roughly 100,000 clones, 75% to 90% seen once. The gene calls are TRBV19 and TRBJ2-5; 8 bases align to TRBD2. The clonotype comes from a human donor in a cohort sampled during active or convalescent COVID-19. Specimen: peripheral blood. CDR3 sequence reads: CASRKSGGQETQYF. CDR3 coding DNA: TGTGCCAGTCGGAAGAGCGGGGGCCAAGAGACCCAGTACTTC. Looking up the rest from reference TRBV19 and TRBJ2-5 gives the full variable domain: DGGITQSPKYLFRKEGQNVTLSCEQNLNHDAMYWYRQDPGQGLRLIYYSQIVNDFQKGDIAEGYSVSREKKESFPLTVTSAQKNPTAFYLCASRKSGGQETQYFGPGTRLLVL.